The 10 T cell receptor beta chains listed next were all sequenced from one sample in a study of T cell responses to AZD1222 COVID-19 vaccine. Data came from immunoSEQ multiplex PCR; TCRdb stores just in-frame clones and leaves some out. The sample includes about 160,000 clones, 90% to 95% of them seen just once. The sequenced sample was peripheral blood, obtained 28 days after the second AZD1222 dose. The receptors were sampled from an adult who received the AZD1222 COVID-19 vaccine.

The CDR3 DNA follows: TGTGCCAGCAGGGCCAGGGGGCCGACTAACTATGGCTACACCTTC. It encodes CASRARGPTNYGYTF. The chain couples TRBV21-1 to TRBJ1-2; no DNA check was done on the table's D call, TRBD1. TRBV21-1 is designated a pseudogene. The CDR3 has 15 amino acids.

The V call is TRBV14, the J call TRBJ2-2; TRBD1 agrees at 9 bases. The V gene end was trimmed by 3 bases and the J gene end by 2 bases; junction bases not matched to a gene: 10. From germline, CDR1 is SGHDN and CDR2 FVKESK. CDR3 length: 18 amino acids. The CDR3 DNA reads as TGTGCCAGCAGCCAGGGAACAGGGGGCGAGGTTAACACCGGGGAGCTGTTTTTT. It is translated as CASSQGTGGEVNTGELFF. The full variable domain, with the rest looked up from reference TRBV14 and TRBJ2-2, is EAGVTQFPSHSVIEKGQTVTLRCDPISGHDNLYWYRRVMGKEIKFLLHFVKESKQDESGMPNNRFLAERTGGTYSTLKVQPAELEDSGVYFCASSQGTGGEVNTGELFFGEGSRLTVL.

The J gene is TRBJ1-1, the V gene TRBV6-6; D is unresolved. The CDR3 is 12 residues long. V lost 0 bases and J 7 bases, leaving 6 bases between the germline ends. Germline V lookup: CDR1 MNHNY, CDR2 SVGAGI (reference sequence). The CDR3 nucleotides read TGTGCCAGCAGTTACTCACCGGGTGAAGCTTTCTTT. Its protein product is CASSYSPGEAFF.

The chain joins TRBV28 to TRBJ2-7, with 8 bases aligning to TRBD2. The CDR3 contains 14 residues. Trimming took 2 bases from V and 4 from J; bases not matched to a gene: 4. Germline CDR1 is MDHEN and CDR2 is SYDVKM. Here the CDR3 reads CASSLVSGKYEQYF. CDR3 nucleotides: TGTGCCAGCAGTTTAGTTAGCGGGAAATACGAGCAGTACTTC.

In this sample, this clone turned up once. The V and J genes are TRBV11-2 and TRBJ2-5; D may match TRBD1 or TRBD2 (5 bases each). V lost 2 bases to trimming and J lost 3 bases, with 13 bases between them. The CDR3 sequence is 15 residues long. Germline CDR1 SGHAT, CDR2 FQNNGV. This CDR3 is CASSLNPGAKETQYF. Written as DNA, the CDR3 is TGTGCCAGCAGCTTAAACCCCGGGGCCAAAGAGACCCAGTACTTC.

V usage is TRBV19 and J usage is TRBJ1-3; TRBD1 is a possible D gene (5 bases). Germline V CDR1 and CDR2: LNHDA, SQIVND (reference sequence). The CDR3 has 17 residues. Between the trimmed V and J ends, which lost 8 bases and 1 base, there was a span of 21 bases. Written as DNA, the CDR3 is TGTGCCAGTCAATCGCCAGGGATATTTCTTTCTGGAAACACCATATATTTT. Its translation: CASQSPGIFLSGNTIYF.

The chain joins TRBV5-1 to TRBJ2-1; D gene uncertain. Germline V gene lookup returns CDR1 SGHRS and CDR2 YFSETQ. The CDR3 length is 17 residues. The V gene lost 4 bases and the J gene lost 5 bases, with 22 bases spanning the gap. The CDR3 bases are TGCGCCAGCAGCGCCCGCCCGACTCTTCGAGTCGACAATGAGCAGTTCTTC. Translated: CASSARPTLRVDNEQFF. The whole variable domain, remainder taken from reference TRBV5-1 and TRBJ2-1, is KAGVTQTPRYLIKTRGQQVTLSCSPISGHRSVSWYQQTPGQGLQFLFEYFSETQRNKGNFPGRFSGRQFSNSRSEMNVSTLELGDSALYLCASSARPTLRVDNEQFFGPGTRLTVL.

In this sample, this clone turned up once. The chain combines TRBV4-2 with TRBJ2-7; D is unclear. Germline CDR1 and CDR2: LGHNA and YNFKEQ. With 1 base removed from V and 3 bases from J, the gap between germline ends came to 10 bases. The CDR3 is 14 residues long. The CDR3 bases are TGTGCCAGCAGCCAAGCCGCCAGAGGCTACGAGCAGTACTTC. Its protein is CASSQAARGYEQYF.

V is TRBV10-1 and J is TRBJ1-5, with D possibly matching TRBD1 (6 bases). V was clipped by 6 bases and J by 1 base, with 13 bases between them. Germline V gene lookup returns CDR1 WNHNN and CDR2 SYGVQD (reference sequence). The CDR3 sequence is 15 residues long. The CDR3 spells CASSAGGGSNQPQHF. CDR3 nucleotides: TGCGCCAGCAGCGCGGGGGGCGGGAGCAATCAGCCCCAGCATTTT.

The V call is TRBV2, the J call TRBJ2-1, with D possibly TRBD2 on 5 matching bases. Trimming took off 1 base at V and 7 bases at J, with 11 bases between the two ends. Germline V gene data show CDR1 as SNHLY and CDR2 as FYNNEI. The CDR3 is 14 residues long. Here the CDR3 reads CASSEGRGWNEQFF. Written as DNA, the CDR3 is TGTGCCAGCAGTGAAGGCCGGGGTTGGAATGAGCAGTTCTTC.